This is a list of T cell receptor beta chains from one sample in a study of T-cell memory formation after mild COVID-19. TCRdb re-called the 5' RACE reads with MiXCR, one entry per CDR3 protein. The sample records approximately 150,000 distinct CDR3 sequences, roughly 21% being singletons. Sequencing was carried out using PBMCs or a T cell subset sorted from them (not recorded which). These TCRs come from an adult woman who had mild COVID-19 (a few samples of this study predate the infection). Cell type and time point are not known. Both conserved end residues are part of each CDR3. The order of the fields is clone size, J gene, V gene, D gene, CDR3 protein, CDR3 DNA. A D gene is named only where the DNA matches it firmly. The size of a clone is reported for some rows only, either as once, few or many, or as a class for expanded clones.

abundance: .
j_gene: TRBJ1-5
v_gene: TRBV6-2/TRBV6-3
d_gene: .
CDR3aa: CASSRGTYSNQPQHF
CDR3nt: TGTGCCAGCAGTCGAGGGACTTATAGCAATCAGCCCCAGCATTTT

abundance: few
j_gene: TRBJ2-7
v_gene: TRBV12-3/TRBV12-4
d_gene: .
CDR3aa: CASSLLGYRSEQYF
CDR3nt: TGTGCCAGCAGTTTACTCGGGTACAGATCCGAGCAGTACTTC

abundance: many
j_gene: TRBJ2-1
v_gene: TRBV7-3
d_gene: .
CDR3aa: CASSLNLPGPKPYNEQFF
CDR3nt: TGTGCCAGCAGCCTAAACCTCCCAGGGCCCAAACCCTACAATGAGCAGTTCTTC

abundance: few
j_gene: TRBJ2-1
v_gene: TRBV6-5
d_gene: TRBD1
CDR3aa: CASSVTGGGEQFF
CDR3nt: TGTGCCAGCAGCGTCACAGGGGGCGGTGAGCAGTTCTTC

abundance: few
j_gene: TRBJ2-1
v_gene: TRBV20-1
d_gene: TRBD2
CDR3aa: CSATKREGLYNEQFF
CDR3nt: TGCAGTGCTACTAAGCGGGAGGGCCTCTACAATGAGCAGTTCTTC

abundance: few
j_gene: TRBJ1-1
v_gene: TRBV6-5
d_gene: .
CDR3aa: CASSKRENTEAFF
CDR3nt: TGTGCCAGCAGTAAACGGGAGAACACTGAAGCTTTCTTT

abundance: few
j_gene: TRBJ2-7
v_gene: TRBV18
d_gene: TRBD1
CDR3aa: CASSPPGDRAYEQYF
CDR3nt: TGTGCCAGCTCACCACCAGGGGACAGGGCCTACGAGCAGTACTTC

abundance: .
j_gene: TRBJ2-3
v_gene: TRBV7-9
d_gene: TRBD2
CDR3aa: CASSSRGGRRSTDTQYF
CDR3nt: TGTGCCAGCAGCTCACGGGGGGGCCGACGAAGCACAGATACGCAGTATTTT

abundance: .
j_gene: TRBJ2-7
v_gene: TRBV30
d_gene: .
CDR3aa: CAWSDGASYEQYF
CDR3nt: TGTGCCTGGAGTGACGGGGCCTCCTACGAGCAGTACTTC

abundance: many
j_gene: TRBJ2-5
v_gene: TRBV15
d_gene: .
CDR3aa: CATSRGQKETQYF
CDR3nt: TGTGCCACCAGCAGAGGACAGAAAGAGACCCAGTACTTC

abundance: .
j_gene: TRBJ2-1
v_gene: TRBV12-3/TRBV12-4
d_gene: .
CDR3aa: CASTRVDEQFF
CDR3nt: TGTGCCAGCACTAGGGTCGACGAGCAGTTCTTC

abundance: .
j_gene: TRBJ2-3
v_gene: TRBV7-2
d_gene: TRBD2
CDR3aa: CASSSSGSGVDTQYF
CDR3nt: TGTGCCAGCAGCTCGTCAGGGAGCGGGGTCGATACGCAGTATTTT

abundance: few
j_gene: TRBJ1-4
v_gene: TRBV5-1
d_gene: TRBD1
CDR3aa: CASSPGDRGLEKLFF
CDR3nt: TGCGCCAGCAGCCCGGGTGACAGGGGGCTTGAAAAACTGTTTTTT

abundance: .
j_gene: TRBJ2-7
v_gene: TRBV12-3/TRBV12-4
d_gene: TRBD1
CDR3aa: CASSQTGVSLKQYF
CDR3nt: TGTGCCAGCAGTCAGACAGGGGTTTCCTTGAAGCAGTACTTC

abundance: .
j_gene: TRBJ1-5
v_gene: TRBV7-9
d_gene: .
CDR3aa: CASSLGAQQPQHF
CDR3nt: TGTGCCAGCAGCTTAGGGGCACAACAGCCCCAGCATTTT

abundance: few
j_gene: TRBJ1-2
v_gene: TRBV6-5
d_gene: TRBD1
CDR3aa: CASRDRSNYGYTF
CDR3nt: TGTGCCAGCCGGGACAGGTCTAACTATGGCTACACCTTC

abundance: .
j_gene: TRBJ1-1
v_gene: TRBV19
d_gene: .
CDR3aa: CASTAGGNQNTEAFF
CDR3nt: TGTGCCAGTACCGCCGGGGGTAATCAGAACACTGAAGCTTTCTTT

abundance: .
j_gene: TRBJ2-5
v_gene: TRBV6-1
d_gene: .
CDR3aa: CASSEGGVETQYF
CDR3nt: TGTGCCAGCAGTGAAGGCGGCGTGGAGACCCAGTACTTC

abundance: .
j_gene: TRBJ2-3
v_gene: TRBV7-2
d_gene: .
CDR3aa: CASSLAGGSGTDTQYF
CDR3nt: TGTGCCAGCAGCTTAGCAGGTGGATCCGGCACAGATACGCAGTATTTT

abundance: .
j_gene: TRBJ1-5
v_gene: TRBV11-2
d_gene: TRBD1
CDR3aa: CASSLGDSGGNQPQHF
CDR3nt: TGTGCCAGCAGCCTAGGGGACAGCGGAGGCAATCAGCCCCAGCATTTT

abundance: .
j_gene: TRBJ2-2
v_gene: TRBV2
d_gene: TRBD2
CDR3aa: CASREELSGELFF
CDR3nt: TGTGCCAGCCGGGAGGAGTTGTCCGGGGAGCTGTTTTTT

abundance: .
j_gene: TRBJ1-1
v_gene: TRBV7-8
d_gene: TRBD1
CDR3aa: CASSPDRVMNTEAFF
CDR3nt: TGTGCCAGCAGCCCAGACAGGGTGATGAACACTGAAGCTTTCTTT

abundance: .
j_gene: TRBJ2-3
v_gene: TRBV5-1
d_gene: .
CDR3aa: CASSLGAPEGVDTQYF
CDR3nt: TGCGCCAGCAGCTTGGGCGCCCCCGAGGGTGTAGATACGCAGTATTTT

abundance: .
j_gene: TRBJ1-1
v_gene: TRBV4-2
d_gene: .
CDR3aa: CASSQEVQENTEAFF
CDR3nt: TGTGCCAGCAGCCAAGAGGTACAGGAGAACACTGAAGCTTTCTTT

abundance: .
j_gene: TRBJ2-1
v_gene: TRBV4-1
d_gene: TRBD2
CDR3aa: CASSQVLAGRLMFF
CDR3nt: TGCGCCAGCAGCCAAGTGTTAGCGGGGAGATTGATGTTCTTC

abundance: few
j_gene: TRBJ1-2
v_gene: TRBV7-9
d_gene: .
CDR3aa: CASSPHDGYYGYTF
CDR3nt: TGTGCCAGCAGCCCCCATGACGGGTACTATGGCTACACCTTC

abundance: many
j_gene: TRBJ2-2
v_gene: TRBV6-2/TRBV6-3
d_gene: TRBD2
CDR3aa: CASILTPGLGATGELFF
CDR3nt: TGTGCCAGCATTTTAACCCCGGGACTAGGGGCCACCGGGGAGCTGTTTTTT

abundance: .
j_gene: TRBJ2-3
v_gene: TRBV4-3
d_gene: TRBD2
CDR3aa: CASSQVAGVGTDTQYF
CDR3nt: TGCGCCAGCAGCCAAGTGGCGGGAGTAGGCACAGATACGCAGTATTTT

abundance: .
j_gene: TRBJ2-7
v_gene: TRBV27
d_gene: .
CDR3aa: CASSPTGSYEQYF
CDR3nt: TGTGCCAGCAGCCCGACGGGCTCCTACGAGCAGTACTTC

abundance: few
j_gene: TRBJ2-2
v_gene: TRBV5-8
d_gene: .
CDR3aa: CASSLDGGELFF
CDR3nt: TGTGCCAGCAGCTTGGATGGCGGGGAGCTGTTTTTT

abundance: medium-sized
j_gene: TRBJ1-1
v_gene: TRBV7-9
d_gene: .
CDR3aa: CASSPESRNTEAFF
CDR3nt: TGTGCCAGCAGCCCAGAGAGTAGGAACACTGAAGCTTTCTTT

abundance: few
j_gene: TRBJ2-7
v_gene: TRBV5-1
d_gene: TRBD1
CDR3aa: CASSSWTGVPYEQYF
CDR3nt: TGCGCCAGCAGCTCTTGGACAGGGGTCCCCTACGAGCAGTACTTC

abundance: .
j_gene: TRBJ1-5
v_gene: TRBV2
d_gene: .
CDR3aa: CASSEDQISNQPQHF
CDR3nt: TGTGCCAGCAGTGAAGATCAGATTAGCAATCAGCCCCAGCATTTT

abundance: .
j_gene: TRBJ1-4
v_gene: TRBV12-3/TRBV12-4
d_gene: .
CDR3aa: CASTVGQGTRGEKLFF
CDR3nt: TGTGCCAGCACCGTAGGTCAGGGTACCCGTGGGGAAAAACTGTTTTTT

abundance: few
j_gene: TRBJ2-2
v_gene: TRBV7-3
d_gene: TRBD2
CDR3aa: CASSPSGAGGTGELFF
CDR3nt: TGTGCCAGCAGCCCGAGTGGGGCGGGAGGAACCGGGGAGCTGTTTTTT

abundance: .
j_gene: TRBJ1-1
v_gene: TRBV12-3/TRBV12-4
d_gene: .
CDR3aa: CASSLQGPTEAFF
CDR3nt: TGTGCCAGCAGTTTACAGGGTCCCACTGAAGCTTTCTTT

abundance: .
j_gene: TRBJ2-7
v_gene: TRBV14
d_gene: .
CDR3aa: CASSQGKGHSKYEQYF
CDR3nt: TGTGCCAGCAGCCAAGGAAAAGGACACAGCAAGTACGAGCAGTACTTC

abundance: .
j_gene: TRBJ2-1
v_gene: TRBV7-9
d_gene: .
CDR3aa: CASSVRTSPYNEQFF
CDR3nt: TGTGCCAGCAGCGTCCGCACCAGTCCCTACAATGAGCAGTTCTTC

abundance: few
j_gene: TRBJ2-1
v_gene: TRBV7-3
d_gene: TRBD2
CDR3aa: CASSLNAGGSLATPYNEQFF
CDR3nt: TGTGCCAGCAGCTTAAACGCGGGAGGCTCCCTTGCCACGCCCTACAATGAGCAGTTCTTC

abundance: .
j_gene: TRBJ2-5
v_gene: TRBV5-1
d_gene: TRBD1
CDR3aa: CASRLRGQGVETQYF
CDR3nt: TGCGCCAGCAGGTTGAGGGGACAGGGAGTCGAGACCCAGTACTTC

abundance: .
j_gene: TRBJ2-1
v_gene: TRBV11-1
d_gene: .
CDR3aa: CASTLPGGGYNEQFF
CDR3nt: TGTGCCAGCACCTTGCCCGGAGGGGGGTACAATGAGCAGTTCTTC

abundance: few
j_gene: TRBJ2-3
v_gene: TRBV5-1
d_gene: TRBD2
CDR3aa: CASREGLAGDTQYF
CDR3nt: TGCGCCAGCAGGGAGGGACTAGCAGGAGATACGCAGTATTTT

abundance: .
j_gene: TRBJ2-2
v_gene: TRBV28
d_gene: TRBD1
CDR3aa: CASSPLHPGQTNTGELFF
CDR3nt: TGTGCCAGCAGTCCCCTCCACCCGGGACAGACGAACACCGGGGAGCTGTTTTTT

abundance: few
j_gene: TRBJ1-1
v_gene: TRBV5-1
d_gene: .
CDR3aa: CASSLEGQTNTEAFF
CDR3nt: TGCGCCAGCAGCTTGGAGGGCCAGACAAACACTGAAGCTTTCTTT

abundance: few
j_gene: TRBJ1-1
v_gene: TRBV6-2/TRBV6-3
d_gene: .
CDR3aa: CASSYSGVEAFF
CDR3nt: TGTGCCAGCAGTTACTCAGGGGTTGAAGCTTTCTTT

abundance: few
j_gene: TRBJ2-7
v_gene: TRBV20-1
d_gene: TRBD2
CDR3aa: CSAQGLAGRGDYEQYF
CDR3nt: TGCAGTGCTCAAGGACTAGCGGGGAGAGGGGACTACGAGCAGTACTTC

abundance: .
j_gene: TRBJ2-5
v_gene: TRBV19
d_gene: .
CDR3aa: CASRMHGEYQETQYF
CDR3nt: TGTGCCAGTAGGATGCACGGGGAGTACCAAGAGACCCAGTACTTC

abundance: few
j_gene: TRBJ1-6
v_gene: TRBV6-1
d_gene: .
CDR3aa: CASSDGVTSGNSPLHF
CDR3nt: TGTGCCAGCAGTGATGGAGTTACAAGCGGTAATTCACCCCTCCACTTT

abundance: .
j_gene: TRBJ2-5
v_gene: TRBV30
d_gene: TRBD2
CDR3aa: CAWIEGGTQETQYF
CDR3nt: TGTGCCTGGATCGAGGGAGGGACCCAAGAGACCCAGTACTTC